Listed below are T cell receptor beta chains from one sample, sequenced in a study of low-dose radiotherapy and immunotherapy resistance in tumors. TCRdb independently ran MiXCR on the reads; one entry per CDR3 protein. The data contain tens of thousands of distinct CDR3 sequences, about 17% of them singletons. Sequenced material: PBMCs, taken after low-dose radiotherapy plus immunotherapy. Receptors were obtained from a male donor with prostate cancer. Each CDR3 is given with its conserved first and last residue. Clone size, where shown, is once, few, many, or a class for clones that have expanded.

j_call	v_call	clone_size	cdr3_aa
TRBJ2-7	TRBV10-3	-	CAISGVLGQGEDEQYF
TRBJ2-3	TRBV9	few	CASSVGPGWTDTQYF
TRBJ2-3	TRBV28	many	CASSFSTSGFWDTQYF
TRBJ2-7	TRBV20-1	many	CSASLGPTYEQYF
TRBJ2-1	TRBV2	many	CASSEVWASISEQFF
TRBJ2-3	TRBV24-1	-	CATSAGSQQWNTQYF
TRBJ1-6	TRBV19	many	CASGTGDSPLHF
TRBJ2-2	TRBV7-9	many	CASSPSSDTGELFF
TRBJ1-2	TRBV7-2	many	CASSLDREYGYTF
TRBJ2-7	TRBV7-2	-	CASSLGPPGEQYF
TRBJ2-7	TRBV20-1	many	CSAPRAGKSEQYF
TRBJ1-3	TRBV7-2	many	CASSFEGRRNTIYF
TRBJ2-1	TRBV12-3/TRBV12-4	many	CASSLGIGGWNEQFF
TRBJ2-3	TRBV27	many	CASNLGSGAYSATQYF
TRBJ2-2	TRBV20-1	many	CSAAYINTGELFF
TRBJ2-2	TRBV6-2/TRBV6-3	many	CASSYTTGFNTGELFF
TRBJ2-7	TRBV7-2	many	CASTGVSYEQYF
TRBJ1-3	TRBV29-1	many	CSVGENWGSGNTIYF
TRBJ2-5	TRBV10-3	many	CAISDSGGGETQYF
TRBJ2-1	TRBV5-8	many	CASSSGLLSYNEQFF
TRBJ2-7	TRBV7-2	many	CASSLVGASGYSYEQYF
TRBJ2-5	TRBV18	-	CASSLFSLAGTLQETQYF
TRBJ1-6	TRBV6-2/TRBV6-3	many	CASSRQGGFVDSPLHF
TRBJ2-2	TRBV5-5	-	CASSTESGKNTGELFF
TRBJ2-1	TRBV29-1	many	CSLQAQSYNEQFF
TRBJ2-1	TRBV20-1	once	CSASRTDLLTKAEQFF
TRBJ1-5	TRBV28	-	CASNGALQPQHF
TRBJ2-4	TRBV7-2	many	CASSQDTLSAKNIQYF
TRBJ2-1	TRBV19	many	CASRIFGKNEQFF
TRBJ2-7	TRBV28	few	CASNPRGTGQGRVSEQYF
TRBJ1-6	TRBV7-2	many	CASSPRGSYNSPLHF
TRBJ2-3	TRBV28	many	CASSTGTGGPDTQYF
TRBJ2-5	TRBV27	many	CASSPPTILPWKETQYF
TRBJ1-1	TRBV5-5	many	CASSRTSGGTEAFF
TRBJ2-1	TRBV7-5	-	CISVPEREASGSHEQFF
TRBJ2-1	TRBV7-6	many	CASSSEAGVSYNEQFF
TRBJ2-1	TRBV6-2/TRBV6-3	many	CASRMSGGAYNEQFF
TRBJ2-7	TRBV7-8	many	CASSFTPGTGGKDEQYF
TRBJ2-3	TRBV20-1	-	CSARSTSGTVTDTQYF
TRBJ1-5	TRBV5-1	-	CASSLTQGGQPQHF
TRBJ1-6	TRBV6-5	many	CASSYSNRASPLHF
TRBJ2-3	TRBV28	many	CASSKPGSQDTQYF
TRBJ1-5	TRBV20-1	many	CSATPGNNQPQHF
TRBJ1-2	TRBV7-2	-	CASSFRGSNYGYTF
TRBJ2-2	TRBV27	many	CASSFGTSGNTGELFF
TRBJ1-6	TRBV9	-	CASSASGGTDSPLHF
TRBJ2-3	TRBV7-2	many	CASSPGVASTDTQYF
TRBJ2-1	TRBV7-2	many	CASSSSGRFNEQFF
TRBJ1-5	TRBV6-1	medium-sized	CASSETDISNQPQHF
TRBJ2-7	TRBV6-2/TRBV6-3	many	CASSYGTGDSPYEQYF